This T cell receptor (beta chain) originates from a study of T-cell memory formation after mild COVID-19. The CDR3 covers 13 residues. From germline, CDR1 is SGHVS and CDR2 FQNEAQ. Trimming took 5 bases from V and 4 from J, leaving 11 bases between them. A note on this clonotype: Its target is unknown.

Study-wide findings and caveats: Some clones that responded turned up in pre-infection memory, which suggests that cross-reactive memory joined in.

Constant-segment primers were used for 5'RACE, and the resulting TCR alpha and TCR beta cDNA libraries carried sample barcodes and UMIs. Via MiXCR, TCRdb re-called the 5' RACE reads, giving one row per CDR3 protein. The sample includes 300,000 to 350,000 distinct CDR3 sequences, roughly 21% of them seen just once. The chain joins TRBV7-8 to TRBJ1-1, with a possible D match to TRBD1 (5 bases). The specimen sequenced was PBMCs or a T cell subset sorted from them (not recorded which). This TCR was sampled from a man between 18 and 29 years old who had mild COVID-19 (a few samples of this study predate the infection). Cell type and time point are not known. The CDR3 DNA is TGTGCCAGCAGCATCCGTAGGGGCACTGAAGCTTTCTTT. It encodes CASSIRRGTEAFF.